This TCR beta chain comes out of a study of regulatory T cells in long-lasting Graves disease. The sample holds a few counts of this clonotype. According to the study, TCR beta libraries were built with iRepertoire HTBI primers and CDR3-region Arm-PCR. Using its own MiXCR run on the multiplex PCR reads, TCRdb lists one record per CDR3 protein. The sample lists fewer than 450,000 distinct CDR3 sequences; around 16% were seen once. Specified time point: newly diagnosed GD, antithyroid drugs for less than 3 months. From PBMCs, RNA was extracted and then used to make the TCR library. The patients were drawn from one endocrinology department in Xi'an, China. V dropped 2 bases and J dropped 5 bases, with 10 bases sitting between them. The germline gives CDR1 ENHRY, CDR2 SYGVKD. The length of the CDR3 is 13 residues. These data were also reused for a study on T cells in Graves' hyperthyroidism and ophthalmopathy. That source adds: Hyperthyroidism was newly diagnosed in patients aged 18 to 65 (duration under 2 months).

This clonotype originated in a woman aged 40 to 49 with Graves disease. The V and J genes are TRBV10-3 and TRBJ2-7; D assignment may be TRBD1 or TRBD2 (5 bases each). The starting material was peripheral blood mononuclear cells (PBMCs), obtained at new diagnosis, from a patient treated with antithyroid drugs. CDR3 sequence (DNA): TGTGCCATCAGTGAGATACGGGGCGACGAGCAGTACTTC. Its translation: CAISEIRGDEQYF.